The clone carrying this T cell receptor beta chain was seen many times. Its target is not known. The data originate from a study of CD8+CD57+ T cells in acquired aplastic anemia. Turning to the study itself: Sorted CD4+ and CD8+ cells gave a mean 3.2 ug DNA, range 0.2 to 27.4 ug. As sequenced from healthy donors, CD4+ cells averaged about 11 million reads. Study results and caveats: Found in both controls and patients were around 29 CD8+ CDR3 sequences.

The V and J ends lost 1 base and 4 bases respectively, with 8 bases between them. This CDR3 has 13 amino acids. Germline-derived CDR1 and CDR2 are SGHDT and YYEEEE. Genomic DNA served as template for TCR beta VDJ and CDR3 profiling. MiXCR, applied by TCRdb to the reads, yields one record per CDR3 protein. The repertoire holds some 240,000 distinct CDR3 sequences, with 34% as singletons. The chain links TRBV5-6 to TRBJ1-1; D might be TRBD1 (5 bases). Input material: sorted CD4+, CD8+, or CD8+CD57+ T cells (not recorded which) from PBMCs. This receptor was taken from a human donor in good health, serving as a control. The CDR3 is CASSLRTFTEAFF. The CDR3 DNA reads as TGTGCCAGCAGCTTGAGGACATTCACTGAAGCTTTCTTT.